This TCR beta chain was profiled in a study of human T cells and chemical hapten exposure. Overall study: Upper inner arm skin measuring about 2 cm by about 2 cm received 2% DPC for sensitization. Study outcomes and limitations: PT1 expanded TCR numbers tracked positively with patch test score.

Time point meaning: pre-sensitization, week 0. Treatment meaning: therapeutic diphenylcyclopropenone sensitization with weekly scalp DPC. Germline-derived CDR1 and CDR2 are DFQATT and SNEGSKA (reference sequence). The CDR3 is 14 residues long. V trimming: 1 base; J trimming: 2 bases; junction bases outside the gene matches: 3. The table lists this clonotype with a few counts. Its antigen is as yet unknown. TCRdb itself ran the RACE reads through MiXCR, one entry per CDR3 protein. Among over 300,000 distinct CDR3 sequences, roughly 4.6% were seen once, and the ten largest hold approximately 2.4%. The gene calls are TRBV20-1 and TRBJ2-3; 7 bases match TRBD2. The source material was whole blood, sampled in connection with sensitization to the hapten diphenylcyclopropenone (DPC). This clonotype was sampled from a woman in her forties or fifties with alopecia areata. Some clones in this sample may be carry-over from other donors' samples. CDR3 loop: CSARVSGTTDTQYF. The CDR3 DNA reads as TGCAGTGCTAGAGTGAGCGGGACCACAGATACGCAGTATTTT.